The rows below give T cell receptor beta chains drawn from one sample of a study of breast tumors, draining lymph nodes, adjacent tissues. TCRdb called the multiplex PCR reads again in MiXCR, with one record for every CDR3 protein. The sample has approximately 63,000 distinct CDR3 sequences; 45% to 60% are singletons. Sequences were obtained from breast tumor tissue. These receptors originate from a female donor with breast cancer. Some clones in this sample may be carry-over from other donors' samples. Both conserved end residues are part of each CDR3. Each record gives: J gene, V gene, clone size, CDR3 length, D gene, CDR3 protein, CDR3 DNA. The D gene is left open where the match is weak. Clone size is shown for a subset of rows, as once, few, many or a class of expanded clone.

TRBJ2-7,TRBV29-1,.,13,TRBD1,CSVDGTGNNEQYF,TGCAGCGTTGATGGGACAGGGAATAACGAGCAGTACTTC
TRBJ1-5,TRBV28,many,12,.,CASSWGYQPQHF,TGTGCCAGCAGTTGGGGGTATCAGCCCCAGCATTTT
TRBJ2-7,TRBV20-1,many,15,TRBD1,CSALRTGRVAYEQYF,TGCAGTGCTCTGAGGACAGGCCGCGTCGCCTACGAGCAGTACTTC
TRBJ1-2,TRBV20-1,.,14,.,CSARDRDGDYGYTF,TGCAGTGCTAGAGATAGGGACGGCGACTATGGCTACACCTTC
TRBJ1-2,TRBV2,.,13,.,CASCLGGARGYTF,TGTGCCAGCTGCCTGGGGGGGGCTCGGGGCTACACCTTC
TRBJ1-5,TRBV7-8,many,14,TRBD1,CASSRGQGGQPQHF,TGTGCCAGCAGCAGGGGACAGGGCGGCCAGCCCCAGCATTTT
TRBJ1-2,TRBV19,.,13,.,CASSIDYSYGYTF,TGTGCCAGTAGTATAGATTACAGCTATGGCTACACCTTC
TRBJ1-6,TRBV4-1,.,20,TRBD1,CASSHSQMGTGGLTGSPLHF,TGCGCCAGCAGCCACTCCCAAATGGGGACAGGGGGATTGACGGGATCACCCCTCCACTTT
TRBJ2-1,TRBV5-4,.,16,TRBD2,CASSLASGGSYNEQFF,TGTGCCAGCAGCTTGGCTAGCGGGGGATCCTACAATGAGCAGTTCTTC
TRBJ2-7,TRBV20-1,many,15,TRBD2,CSAKSGGGTTYEQYF,TGCAGTGCTAAATCCGGGGGGGGGACAACCTACGAGCAGTACTTC
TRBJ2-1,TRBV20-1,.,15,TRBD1,CSARPWDREFNEQFF,TGCAGTGCTAGACCCTGGGACAGGGAGTTTAATGAGCAGTTCTTC
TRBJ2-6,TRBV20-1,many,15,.,CSAREGGSGANVLTF,TGCAGTGCTAGAGAGGGGGGCTCTGGGGCCAACGTCCTGACTTTC
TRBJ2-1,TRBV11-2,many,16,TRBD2,CASSAGTSGISNEQFF,TGTGCCAGCAGCGCGGGGACTAGCGGGATAAGCAATGAGCAGTTCTTC
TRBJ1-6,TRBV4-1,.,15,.,CASSPLGGAGSPLHF,TGCGCCAGCAGCCCACTTGGGGGGGCCGGTTCACCCCTCCACTTT
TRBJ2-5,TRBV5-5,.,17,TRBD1,CASSSNNTDRGQETQYF,TGTGCCAGCAGCTCCAACAATACGGACAGGGGGCAAGAGACCCAGTACTTC
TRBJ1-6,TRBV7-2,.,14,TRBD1,CASSPPGTASPLHF,TGTGCCAGCAGTCCCCCCGGGACAGCTTCACCCCTCCACTTT